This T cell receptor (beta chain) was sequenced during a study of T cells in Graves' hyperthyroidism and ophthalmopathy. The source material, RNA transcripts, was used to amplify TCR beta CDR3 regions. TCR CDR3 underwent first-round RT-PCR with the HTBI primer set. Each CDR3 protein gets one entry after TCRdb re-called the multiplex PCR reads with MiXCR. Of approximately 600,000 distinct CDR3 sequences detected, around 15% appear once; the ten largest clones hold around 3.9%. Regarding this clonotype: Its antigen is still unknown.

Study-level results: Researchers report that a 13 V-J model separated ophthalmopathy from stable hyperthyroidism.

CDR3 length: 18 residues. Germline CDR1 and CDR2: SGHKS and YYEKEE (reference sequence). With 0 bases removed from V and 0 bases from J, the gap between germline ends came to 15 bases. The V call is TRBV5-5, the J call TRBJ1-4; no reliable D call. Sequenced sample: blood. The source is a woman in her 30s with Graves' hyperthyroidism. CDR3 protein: CASSLEQWIGATNEKLFF. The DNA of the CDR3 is TGTGCCAGCAGCTTGGAACAGTGGATTGGTGCAACTAATGAAAAACTGTTTTTT.